The 16 T cell receptor beta chains below all came from one sample that was sequenced in a study of T cell responses to AZD1222 COVID-19 vaccine. TCRdb's table, derived via immunoSEQ multiplex PCR, lists solely in-frame clones and lacks some. The sample lists approximately 150,000 clones, 90% seen once, with 1.5% to 2% in the top ten. The input for sequencing was peripheral blood, taken 28 days after the second AZD1222 dose. The receptors shown here come from an adult who received the AZD1222 COVID-19 vaccine.

The V call is TRBV29-1, the J call TRBJ2-5, with 9 bases fitting TRBD1. CDR3 length equals 13 residues. The germline V gene encodes CDR1 SQVTM and CDR2 ANQGSEA. With V trimmed by 3 bases and J by 4 bases, 3 bases remained unmatched. The CDR3 bases are TGCAGCGTTGAGGGACAGGGAGGAGAGACCCAGTACTTC. Protein product: CSVEGQGGETQYF. The variable domain in full, with the rest retrieved from reference TRBV29-1 and TRBJ2-5, is SAVISQKPSRDICQRGTSLTIQCQVDSQVTMMFWYRQQPGQSLTLIATANQGSEATYESGFVIDKFPISRPNLTFSTLTVSNMSPEDSSIYLCSVEGQGGETQYFGPGTRLLVL.

V is TRBV7-2 and J is TRBJ2-5; D is uncertain. Looked up from germline, CDR1 is SGHTA and CDR2 is FQGNSA. Trimming shortened V by 2 bases and J by 5 bases, and 6 bases separated the two germline ends. This CDR3 region has 12 residues. The CDR3 spells CASSLLGETQYF. Here the CDR3 DNA reads TGTGCCAGCAGCTTATTGGGGGAGACCCAGTACTTC.

Only a few counts were recorded for this clone. This chain joins TRBV19 and TRBJ1-5; the D is unclear. Germline-derived CDR1 and CDR2 are LNHDA and SQIVND (reference sequence). The CDR3 runs 15 residues. The ends were cut back, 6 bases at V and 4 bases at J, with 16 bases in the middle. The chain's CDR3 is CASSRGREGNQPQHF. The CDR3 nucleotides read TGTGCCAGTAGCCGGGGTCGGGAGGGAAATCAGCCCCAGCATTTT.

V and J are TRBV2 and TRBJ2-5; no clear D gene. The CDR3 consists of 12 residues. Germline lookup yields CDR1 SNHLY and CDR2 FYNNEI. V gave up 0 bases and J gave up 4 bases, with 3 bases separating them. CDR3 sequence: CASSEARETQYF. The CDR3 nucleotides are TGTGCCAGCAGTGAAGCGCGAGAGACCCAGTACTTC.

V gene TRBV6-6 combines with J gene TRBJ1-2, with TRBD1 matching over 9 bases. Germline V gives CDR1 MNHNY, CDR2 SVGAGI (reference sequence). The CDR3 covers 15 residues. V was pared by 5 bases and J by 4 bases, with 8 bases of the junction left unmatched. CDR3: CASSPRGQGIYGYTF. CDR3 DNA sequence: TGTGCCAGCAGTCCTCGCGGACAGGGGATCTATGGCTACACCTTC.

V usage is TRBV28 and J usage is TRBJ2-3; the D gene could be TRBD1 or TRBD2 (5 bases each). The CDR3 runs to 16 residues. V was shortened by 4 bases and J by 1 base, with 15 bases between the two germline ends. CDR1 and CDR2 (germline): MDHEN, SYDVKM. The CDR3 DNA reads TGTGCCAGCAGTTCTCAGGGTGAACTAGGCACAGATACGCAGTATTTT. Translation: CASSSQGELGTDTQYF.

The V gene is TRBV5-1, the J gene TRBJ1-1, with 9 bases lining up with TRBD1. V shed 3 bases and J 3 bases; nucleotides not matched to a gene: 0. The CDR3 is 13 residues long. Germline CDR1 reads SGHRS; CDR2 reads YFSETQ. Here the CDR3 DNA reads TGCGCCAGCAGCTGGACAGGGGACACTGAAGCTTTCTTT. This sequence encodes CASSWTGDTEAFF.

This chain joins TRBV5-1 and TRBJ2-1; D is possibly TRBD1 (6 bases). Trimming shortened V by 4 bases and J by 5 bases, and 16 bases separated the two germline ends. The germline V gene encodes CDR1 SGHRS and CDR2 YFSETQ. CDR3 size: 15 residues. The CDR3 DNA reads as TGCGCCAGCAGCCCGCACAACAGGGTTAACAATGAGCAGTTCTTC. Translation gives CASSPHNRVNNEQFF.

The chain carries TRBV6-6 and TRBJ2-5; TRBD2 matches 7 bases. The CDR3 extends over 11 amino acids. V was pared by 8 bases and J by 14 bases, with 11 bases of the junction left unmatched. The germline gives CDR1 MNHNY, CDR2 SVGAGI (reference sequence). CDR3 nucleotide sequence: TGTGCCAGCGGCATGGGTAGCGGGTGCTACTTC. It translates to CASGMGSGCYF.

This chain uses TRBV7-6 with TRBJ2-7, with D possibly matching TRBD2 (7 bases). The V and J ends lost 0 bases and 3 bases respectively, with 15 bases between them. CDR1 is SGHVS, CDR2 FNYEAQ, per germline. This CDR3 has 16 residues. The CDR3 protein is CASSLAARGGYYEQYF. CDR3 sequence (DNA): TGTGCCAGCAGCTTAGCGGCAAGGGGGGGATACTACGAGCAGTACTTC.

This chain joins TRBV29-1 and TRBJ2-5; the D gene is possibly TRBD2 (5 bases). Germline values: CDR1 SQVTM, CDR2 ANQGSEA. V lost 3 bases to trimming and J lost 2 bases, with 16 bases between them. The CDR3 loop spans 15 amino acids. The CDR3: CSVEGRVDRQETQYF. The CDR3 bases are TGCAGCGTTGAGGGGAGAGTTGATCGGCAAGAGACCCAGTACTTC.

V is TRBV19 and J is TRBJ1-5; D is unresolved. CDR3 length: 13 amino acids. The V end was cut by 7 bases, the J end by 0 bases, with 7 bases between. Germline lookup yields CDR1 LNHDA and CDR2 SQIVND (reference sequence). The CDR3 DNA is TGTGCCAGTAACGAGTATAGCAATCAGCCCCAGCATTTT. This sequence encodes CASNEYSNQPQHF.

This clone was observed once. The chain employs TRBV5-1 and TRBJ1-2; D is undetermined. The V gene lost 0 bases and the J gene lost 6 bases, with 15 bases spanning the gap. This CDR3 region has 15 residues. Germline V gene lookup returns CDR1 SGHRS and CDR2 YFSETQ. CDR3 in amino acids: CASSLVFDSGDGYTF. CDR3 bases: TGCGCCAGCAGCTTGGTGTTTGATTCGGGCGATGGCTACACCTTC.

This clone was observed once. The rearrangement uses TRBV5-4 and TRBJ1-4, with 10 positions matching TRBD1. CDR1 SGHNT and CDR2 YYREEE come from the germline V gene (reference sequence). CDR3 size: 18 residues. V dropped 3 bases and J dropped 2; count of bases not matched to a gene: 10. The CDR3 DNA sequence: TGTGCCAGCAGCTCGCACCGGGACAGGGGATCGACTAATGAAAAACTGTTTTTT. As protein: CASSSHRDRGSTNEKLFF.

The rearrangement uses TRBV5-8 and TRBJ2-1; D is perhaps TRBD2 (6 bases). CDR3 length: 13 residues. Per the germline V gene, CDR1 is SGHTS and CDR2 is YDEGEE. Trimming stripped 6 bases from V and 6 bases from J, with 13 bases between. The CDR3 DNA reads TGTGCCAGCATCCGGGTGGGGGGCAATGAGCAGTTCTTC. Translation gives CASIRVGGNEQFF.

The chain combines TRBV29-1 with TRBJ1-1; 7 nucleotides agree with TRBD1. CDR1 SQVTM and CDR2 ANQGSEA come from the germline V gene. CDR3 size: 15 residues. J was trimmed by 1 base and V by 6 bases; bases with no gene match: 11. DNA of the CDR3: TGCAGCGTCCCTGGACAGGCGGGGGGGAACACTGAAGCTTTCTTT. Its protein product is CSVPGQAGGNTEAFF.